Following are 20 T cell receptor beta chains from one sample sequenced in a study of identical twins (dated by TCRdb to between 2015 and 2016). Libraries were built with 5' RACE. TCRdb records Illumina HiSeq 2000 as the sequencer. In TCRdb, the public reads were trimmed at Q25 with fastp and aligned with MiXCR, with productive beta chains retained. One record per CDR3 amino acid sequence lists the most common genes and DNA. The sample table contains about 200,000 distinct CDR3 sequences; only one count was recorded for around 15% of them. The leading ten clones occupy 40% of the sample. The sample was also reused in another study, on T cells expressing NK-cell markers.

Source material: CD8+ T cells sorted from blood. All receptors derive from a woman aged 18-29 years in good health.

This clonotype occurred a few times. The CDR3 coding sequence is TGTGCCAGCAGTTTTGAGGACGCCGGGGAGCTGTTTTTT. Translated, it gives CASSFEDAGELFF. J is TRBJ2-2 and V is TRBV12-3 or TRBV12-4; D gene uncertain. V gave up 3 bases and J gave up 6 bases, with 8 bases separating them. The CDR3 consists of 13 residues.

The chain couples TRBV9 to TRBJ2-1; D gene ambiguous. With 7 bases removed from V and 9 bases from J, the gap between germline ends came to 11 bases. Germline lookup yields CDR1 SGDLS and CDR2 YYNGEE. The CDR3 covers 11 residues. The CDR3 sequence is CASSEPSEQFF. CDR3 nucleotides: TGTGCCAGCTCCGAGCCCAGTGAGCAGTTCTTC.

The sample holds a few counts of this clonotype. The chain has TRBV5-1 and TRBJ2-1; TRBD2 aligns across 8 bases. Germline V lookup: CDR1 SGHRS, CDR2 YFSETQ. The ends lost 3 bases at V and 4 bases at J; junction bases unmatched: 18. The CDR3 contains 19 residues. In DNA form, the CDR3 reads TGCGCCAGCAGCTGGCGGACCAGCGGGAGTTCAACAGGGTACAATGAGCAGTTCTTC. It encodes CASSWRTSGSSTGYNEQFF.

This rearrangement joins TRBV13 to TRBJ2-5; 9 nucleotides agree with TRBD1. V shed 0 bases, J shed 5 bases, and the junction held 4 bases outside the gene matches. The CDR3 contains 15 residues. Germline V gives CDR1 PRHDT, CDR2 FYEKMQ (reference sequence). Written as DNA, the CDR3 is TGTGCCAGCAGCTTAGGACAGGGGGCAGGGGAGACCCAGTACTTC. This gives the protein CASSLGQGAGETQYF.

This clonotype was seen more than once but under ten times. This rearrangement joins TRBV3-1 to TRBJ2-1, with D perhaps matching TRBD2 (7 bases). V was trimmed by 6 bases and J by 0 bases, leaving 21 bases between them. The CDR3 consists of 18 residues. Germline V gene sequence: CDR1 LGHDT, CDR2 YNNKEL (reference sequence). The DNA of the CDR3 is TGTGCCAGCAGTCCAGCGGCGGGGGCCCTACACTCCTACAATGAGCAGTTCTTC. As protein: CASSPAAGALHSYNEQFF.

V and J are TRBV5-6 and TRBJ2-1; D is possibly TRBD1 or TRBD2 (6 bases each). CDR1 and CDR2 from the germline V gene are SGHDT and YYEEEE. V dropped 3 bases and J dropped 4 bases, with 11 bases sitting between them. This CDR3 is built from 14 residues. The CDR3 sequence: CASSWGAGYNEQFF. DNA for the CDR3: TGTGCCAGCAGCTGGGGGGCCGGATACAATGAGCAGTTCTTC.

The V and J genes are TRBV11-2 and TRBJ2-2, with no clear D. Looked up from germline, CDR1 is SGHAT and CDR2 is FQNNGV. With 6 bases removed from V and 2 bases from J, the gap between germline ends came to 16 bases. The CDR3 covers 16 residues. The CDR3 sequence: CASRSPRSPNTGELFF. In DNA, the CDR3 is TGTGCCAGCAGGTCTCCTAGAAGCCCAAACACCGGGGAGCTGTTTTTT.

V and J are TRBV7-9 and TRBJ2-1, with a weak D call TRBD2 (6 bases). Germline CDR1 SEHNR, CDR2 FQNEAQ (reference sequence). The CDR3 is made up of 14 amino acids. With 1 base removed from V and 6 bases from J, the gap between germline ends came to 10 bases. The CDR3 here is CASSLVTGANEQFF. In DNA, the CDR3 is TGTGCCAGCAGCTTAGTCACGGGAGCCAATGAGCAGTTCTTC.

The V call is TRBV5-1, the J call TRBJ2-1, with D unresolved. V shed 2 bases and J shed 8 bases, with 8 bases lying between them. The germline CDR1 and CDR2 sequences are SGHRS and YFSETQ. There are 12 residues in the CDR3. The CDR3 DNA is TGCGCCAGCAGCTTCCCGGACGATGAGCAGTTCTTC. As protein: CASSFPDDEQFF.

This clonotype has at least ten counts. This chain uses TRBV16 with TRBJ1-3; D may be TRBD1 (6 bases). The CDR3 has 15 amino acids. Deletions cut 4 bases from V and 0 bases from J, with 10 bases between. Per the germline V gene, CDR1 is KGHSY and CDR2 is FQNENV. The CDR3 loop is CASSLGQSSGNTIYF. The CDR3 region has the DNA TGTGCCAGCAGCCTAGGACAGAGCTCTGGAAACACCATATATTTT. Filled out from reference TRBV16 and TRBJ1-3, the complete variable domain reads GEEVAQTPKHLVRGEGQKAKLYCAPIKGHSYVFWYQQVLKNEFKFLISFQNENVFDETGMPKERFSAKCLPNSPCSLEIQATKLEDSAVYFCASSLGQSSGNTIYFGEGSWLTVV.

This clonotype was seen only a few times. This chain links TRBV20-1 with TRBJ2-3; tentative D call: TRBD1 (5 bases). Per the germline V gene, CDR1 is DFQATT and CDR2 is SNEGSKA (reference sequence). V was cut by 6 bases and J by 4 bases, with 20 bases left in between. The CDR3 loop spans 15 amino acids. The CDR3 sequence: CSAVQGRIFSDTQYF. The CDR3 DNA reads as TGCAGTGCCGTGCAGGGTAGAATTTTTTCAGATACGCAGTATTTT.

The chain carries TRBV15 and TRBJ2-1; maybe TRBD1 (6 bases). V dropped 3 bases and J dropped 3 bases, with 6 bases sitting between them. The CDR3 loop spans 13 amino acids. The V gene's germline CDR1 is LNHNV and CDR2 YYDKDF (reference sequence). The CDR3 here is CATSRDSYNEQFF. The CDR3 DNA reads TGTGCCACCAGCAGGGACAGCTACAATGAGCAGTTCTTC.

This clonotype has a handful of counts. The V and J genes are TRBV5-6 and TRBJ1-2; TRBD1 might be the D (5 bases). V was pared by 8 bases and J by 4 bases, with 12 bases between. This CDR3 has 12 residues. CDR1 and CDR2 (germline): SGHDT, YYEEEE. DNA for the CDR3: TGTGCCAGTACGGACAAGAGCTATGGCTACACCTTC. It encodes CASTDKSYGYTF.

This clonotype was found a few times. V and J are TRBV29-1 and TRBJ2-5, with D possibly being TRBD1 or TRBD2 (6 bases each). Germline CDR1 SQVTM, CDR2 ANQGSEA. The germline V and J ends were trimmed by 7 bases and 5 bases, with 20 bases remaining between them. The CDR3 covers 14 residues. The CDR3 loop is CSGGADTGLETQYF. In DNA, the CDR3 is TGCAGCGGGGGGGCCGATACTGGTCTCGAGACCCAGTACTTC. Variable domain in full (rest from reference TRBV29-1 and TRBJ2-5): SAVISQKPSRDICQRGTSLTIQCQVDSQVTMMFWYRQQPGQSLTLIATANQGSEATYESGFVIDKFPISRPNLTFSTLTVSNMSPEDSSIYLCSGGADTGLETQYFGPGTRLLVL.

V usage is TRBV5-4 and J usage is TRBJ2-1; a possible D gene is TRBD1 (7 bases). This CDR3 spans 13 amino acids. The ends were cut back, 2 bases at V and 6 bases at J, with 9 bases in the middle. The germline gives CDR1 SGHNT, CDR2 YYREEE (reference sequence). The CDR3 region is CASSFQGGNEQFF. The CDR3, as DNA: TGTGCCAGCAGCTTCCAGGGGGGCAATGAGCAGTTCTTC.

The chain's CDR3 is CASRLPGGNSPLHF. For the CDR3, the DNA is TGTGCCAGCAGACTCCCAGGGGGGAATTCACCCCTCCACTTT. The rearrangement uses TRBV27 and TRBJ1-6; 7 nucleotides align to TRBD1. Trimming at V came to 6 bases and at J to 7 bases, leaving 6 bases not matched to a gene. There are 14 residues in the CDR3. Germline CDR1 and CDR2: MNHEY and SMNVEV (reference sequence).

This clonotype occurred a few times. The chain recombines TRBV25-1 with TRBJ1-2, with 8 bases lining up with TRBD1. Germline V CDR1 and CDR2: MGHDK, SYGVNS. Trimming cost V 10 bases and J 8 bases; bases outside gene matches: 9. This CDR3 contains 12 residues. The DNA for the CDR3 is TGTGCCACCGTCGACAGGGGCGGAGGCTACACCTTC. It encodes CATVDRGGGYTF.

This clonotype occurred a few times. This chain joins TRBV5-6 and TRBJ2-1; D is ambiguous. Germline CDR1 reads SGHDT; CDR2 reads YYEEEE. Deletions cut 3 bases from V and 9 bases from J, with 10 bases between. CDR3 size: 12 residues. The DNA for the CDR3 is TGTGCCAGCAGCTCGGATCCTGGTGAGCAGTTCTTC. It translates to CASSSDPGEQFF.

This clonotype was detected a few times. The genes are TRBV5-1 and TRBJ1-1; 9 bases line up with TRBD1. The trim removed 4 bases at V and 3 bases at J, leaving 7 bases unmatched. The CDR3 covers 15 residues. In germline, CDR1 is SGHRS, CDR2 YFSETQ. CDR3 coding DNA: TGCGCCAGCAGCGTCGGGACAGGGTTAGACACTGAAGCTTTCTTT. This gives the protein CASSVGTGLDTEAFF. The variable domain in full, with the rest retrieved from reference TRBV5-1 and TRBJ1-1, is KAGVTQTPRYLIKTRGQQVTLSCSPISGHRSVSWYQQTPGQGLQFLFEYFSETQRNKGNFPGRFSGRQFSNSRSEMNVSTLELGDSALYLCASSVGTGLDTEAFFGQGTRLTVV.

The chain has TRBV5-1 and TRBJ1-1; a weak D match, TRBD1 (5 bases). CDR1 and CDR2 (germline): SGHRS, YFSETQ. Between the trimmed V and J ends, which lost 3 bases and 3 bases, there was a span of 15 bases. The CDR3 contains 15 residues. This CDR3 is CASSWVEGQDTEAFF. The DNA for the CDR3 is TGCGCCAGCAGCTGGGTAGAGGGGCAAGACACTGAAGCTTTCTTT.